This entry is about one T cell receptor (beta chain). Antigen: not known. This table comes from immunoSEQ multiplex PCR, and its TCRdb copy is limited to in-frame clones, with some not included. The sample lists more than 90,000 clones, just over 90% occurring once. Germline V gives CDR1 SGDLS, CDR2 YYNGEE. This CDR3 region has 14 residues. The V gene end was trimmed by 2 bases and the J gene end by 7 bases; junction bases not matched to a gene: 7. These data are taken from a study of graft-versus-host responses after intestinal transplantation. Study-level findings and limits: Recipient marrow showed GvH clones, some seen first in ileum or blood.

Sequenced here: unstimulated CD4+ T cells sorted from spleen or lymph node cells, sampled before transplant. The chain recombines TRBV9 with TRBJ1-1, with 8 bases fitting TRBD1. This TCR was recovered from a human donor who was the organ donor for an intestinal transplant. DNA of the CDR3: TGTGCCAGCAGCGTTACCGGGACAGGAGTTGAAGCTTTCTTT. Translated, it gives CASSVTGTGVEAFF. Combining the CDR3 with reference TRBV9 and TRBJ1-1 gives the whole variable domain DSGVTQTPKHLITATGQRVTLRCSPRSGDLSVYWYQQSLDQGLQFLIQYYNGEERAKGNILERFSAQQFPDLHSELNLSSLELGDSALYFCASSVTGTGVEAFFGQGTRLTVV.